The clone carrying this TCR beta chain has more than one count but fewer than ten. Its antigen is unidentified. This record comes from a study of T-cell memory formation after mild COVID-19. Notes on the study in general: Among clones peaking at day 37 in the second wave, SARS-CoV-2 specificity remained unconfirmed. In pre-infection memory, a portion of responding clones appeared, which suggested that cross-reactive memory joined.

The CDR3 extends over 12 amino acids. V dropped 2 bases and J dropped 9 bases, with 11 bases sitting between them. Germline CDR1 and CDR2: DFQATT and SNEGSKA (reference sequence). TCRdb passed the 5' RACE reads through MiXCR, listing each CDR3 protein once. In the table there are about 560,000 distinct CDR3 sequences, 17% of which are singletons. This TCR derives from an adult woman who had mild COVID-19 (a few samples of this study predate the infection). Cell type and time point are not known. Sample: PBMCs or a T cell subset sorted from them (not recorded which). The chain links TRBV20-1 to TRBJ1-5, with a weak D call TRBD1 (5 bases). For the CDR3, the DNA is TGCAGTGCTAGACAGGGCCGGCGGCCCCAGCATTTT. Translated: CSARQGRRPQHF.